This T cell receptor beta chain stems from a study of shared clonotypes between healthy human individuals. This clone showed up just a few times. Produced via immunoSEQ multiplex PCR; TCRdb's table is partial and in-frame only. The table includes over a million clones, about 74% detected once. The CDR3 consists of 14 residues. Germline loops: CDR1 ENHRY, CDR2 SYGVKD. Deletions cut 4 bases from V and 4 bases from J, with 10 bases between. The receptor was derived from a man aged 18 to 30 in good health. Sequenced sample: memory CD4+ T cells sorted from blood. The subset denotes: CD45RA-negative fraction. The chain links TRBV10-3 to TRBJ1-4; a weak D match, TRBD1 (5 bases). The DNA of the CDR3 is TGTGCCATCAGTGCTGGGGGGGGTAATGAAAAACTGTTTTTT. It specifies CAISAGGGNEKLFF.